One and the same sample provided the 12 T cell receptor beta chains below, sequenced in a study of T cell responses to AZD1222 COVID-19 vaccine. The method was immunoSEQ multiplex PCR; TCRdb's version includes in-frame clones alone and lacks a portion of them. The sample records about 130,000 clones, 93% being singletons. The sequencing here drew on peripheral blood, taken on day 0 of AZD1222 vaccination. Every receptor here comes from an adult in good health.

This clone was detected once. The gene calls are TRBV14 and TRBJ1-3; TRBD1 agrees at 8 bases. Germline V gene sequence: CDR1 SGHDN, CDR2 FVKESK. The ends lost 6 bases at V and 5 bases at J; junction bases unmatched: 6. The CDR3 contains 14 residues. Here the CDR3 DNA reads TGTGCCAGCAGTCGGACAGGGACAAGAAACACCATATATTTT. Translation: CASSRTGTRNTIYF.

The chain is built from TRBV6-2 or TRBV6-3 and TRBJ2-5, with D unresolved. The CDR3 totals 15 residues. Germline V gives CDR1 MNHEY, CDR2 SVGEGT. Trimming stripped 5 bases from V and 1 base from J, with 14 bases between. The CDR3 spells CASSGDTRSQETQYF. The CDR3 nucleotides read TGTGCCAGCAGTGGCGACACCCGGTCCCAAGAGACCCAGTACTTC.

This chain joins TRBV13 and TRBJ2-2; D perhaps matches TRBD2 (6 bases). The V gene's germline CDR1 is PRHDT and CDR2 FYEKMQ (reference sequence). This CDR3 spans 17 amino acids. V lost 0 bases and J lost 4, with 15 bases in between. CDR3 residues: CASSLGIAGSGTGELFF. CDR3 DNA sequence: TGTGCCAGCAGCTTAGGCATTGCGGGGTCGGGCACCGGGGAGCTGTTTTTT.

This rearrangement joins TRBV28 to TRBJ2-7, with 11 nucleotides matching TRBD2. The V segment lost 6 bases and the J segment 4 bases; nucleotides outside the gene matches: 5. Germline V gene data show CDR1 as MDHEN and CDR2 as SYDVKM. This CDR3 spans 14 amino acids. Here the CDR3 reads CASRPGLAAYEQYF. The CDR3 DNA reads TGTGCCAGCAGACCGGGACTAGCGGCTTACGAGCAGTACTTC.

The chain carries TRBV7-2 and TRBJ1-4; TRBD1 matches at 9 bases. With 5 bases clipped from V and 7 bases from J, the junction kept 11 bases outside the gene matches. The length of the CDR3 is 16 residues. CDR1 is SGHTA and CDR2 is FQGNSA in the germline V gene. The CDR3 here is CASSLHLGQGGEKLFF. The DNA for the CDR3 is TGTGCCAGCAGCCTCCATTTGGGACAGGGAGGTGAAAAACTGTTTTTT.

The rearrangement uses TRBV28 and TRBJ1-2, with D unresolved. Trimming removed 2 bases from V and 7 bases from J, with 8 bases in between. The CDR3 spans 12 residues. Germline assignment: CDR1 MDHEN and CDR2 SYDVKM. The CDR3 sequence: CASSLPGGGYTF. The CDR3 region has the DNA TGTGCCAGCAGTTTACCGGGCGGTGGCTACACCTTC.

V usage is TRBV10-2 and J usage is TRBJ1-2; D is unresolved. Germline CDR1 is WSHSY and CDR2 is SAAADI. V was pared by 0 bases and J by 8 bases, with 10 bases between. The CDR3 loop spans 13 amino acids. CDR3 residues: CASSESTVTGYTF. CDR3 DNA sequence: TGCGCCAGCAGTGAGTCGACCGTTACGGGCTACACCTTC.

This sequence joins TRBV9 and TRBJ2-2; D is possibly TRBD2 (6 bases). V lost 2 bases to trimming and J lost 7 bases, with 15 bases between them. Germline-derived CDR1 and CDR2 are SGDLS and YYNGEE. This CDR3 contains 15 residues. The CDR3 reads CASSVGGLGVGELFF. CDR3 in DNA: TGTGCCAGCAGCGTCGGGGGACTCGGGGTCGGGGAGCTGTTTTTT.

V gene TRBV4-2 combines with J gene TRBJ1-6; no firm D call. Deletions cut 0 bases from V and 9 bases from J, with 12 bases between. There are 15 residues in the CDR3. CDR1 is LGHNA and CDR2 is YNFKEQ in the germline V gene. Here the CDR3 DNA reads TGTGCCAGCAGCCAAGAGATGGGGTGGGCTTCACCCCTCCACTTT. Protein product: CASSQEMGWASPLHF.

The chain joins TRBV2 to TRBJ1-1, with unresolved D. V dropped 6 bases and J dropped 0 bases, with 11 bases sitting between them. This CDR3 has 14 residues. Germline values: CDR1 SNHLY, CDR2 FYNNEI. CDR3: CASRNGRMNTEAFF. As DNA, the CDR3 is TGTGCCAGCAGGAACGGACGGATGAACACTGAAGCTTTCTTT.

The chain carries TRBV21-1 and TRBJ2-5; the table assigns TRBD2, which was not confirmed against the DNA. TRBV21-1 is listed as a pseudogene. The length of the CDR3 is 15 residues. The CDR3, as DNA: TGTGCCAGCAGCAAAGTTGACGGGAGGGGGGAGACCCAGTACTTC. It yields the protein CASSKVDGRGETQYF.

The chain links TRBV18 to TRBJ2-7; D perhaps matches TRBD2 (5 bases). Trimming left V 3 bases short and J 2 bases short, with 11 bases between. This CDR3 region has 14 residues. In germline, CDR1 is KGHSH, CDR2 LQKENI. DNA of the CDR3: TGTGCCAGCTCACCGACCGGGAAGCCCTACGAGCAGTACTTC. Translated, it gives CASSPTGKPYEQYF.